One sample yielded the 28 T cell receptor beta chains listed below, sequenced in a study of shared clonotypes between healthy human individuals (TCRdb year 2020). The library was prepared using the immunoSEQ multiplex PCR assay. This is the immuneACCESS table as TCRdb keeps it, with only in-frame sequences that have V and J called. A part of the clones is gone; compared with another copy, unresolved V genes explain less than half, and the rest is unexplained. The sample data list about 2.5 million clones, and approximately 90% of these were observed just once. The ten biggest clones cover more than 0.35% of the sample. Sequencing used naive CD4+ T cells from PBMCs. In the paper's terms, the cell subset or site label means: CD45RA+ positively selected. The receptors derive from a man between 18 and 35 years old in good health. Some clones in this sample may be carry-over from other donors' samples.

This chain joins TRBV28 and TRBJ2-2; D remains unclear. The V and J ends lost 8 bases and 4 bases respectively, with 8 bases between them. CDR3 length: 12 residues. Looked up from germline, CDR1 is MDHEN and CDR2 is SYDVKM. The CDR3 region has the DNA TGTGCCAGCGTATTGGGCACCGGGGAGCTGTTTTTT. This gives the protein CASVLGTGELFF. The full variable domain, its missing parts supplied by reference TRBV28 and TRBJ2-2, is DVKVTQSSRYLVKRTGEKVFLECVQDMDHENMFWYRQDPGLGLRLIYFSYDVKMKEKGDIPEGYSVSREKKERFSLILESASTNQTSMYLCASVLGTGELFFGEGSRLTVL.

V gene TRBV29-1 combines with J gene TRBJ1-5; weak D call: TRBD1 (5 bases). This CDR3 contains 13 residues. Germline loops: CDR1 SQVTM, CDR2 ANQGSEA. V was pared by 6 bases and J by 0 bases, with 9 bases between. The CDR3 spells CSVADTSNQPQHF. In DNA form, the CDR3 reads TGCAGCGTCGCGGACACTAGCAATCAGCCCCAGCATTTT.

The chain links TRBV5-5 to TRBJ2-3; a weak D match, TRBD2 (6 bases). V shed 2 bases and J shed 2 bases, with 12 bases lying between them. The CDR3 runs to 15 residues. Germline assignment: CDR1 SGHKS and CDR2 YYEKEE (reference sequence). CDR3 in amino acids: CASSFRAGHTDTQYF. DNA of the CDR3: TGTGCCAGCAGCTTCAGAGCGGGTCACACAGATACGCAGTATTTT.

The rearrangement links TRBV4-1 to TRBJ1-1; the D is unclear. Germline V gene sequence: CDR1 MGHRA, CDR2 YSYEKL. V lost 1 base and J lost 9, with 15 bases in between. The CDR3 length is 14 residues. The CDR3 DNA reads as TGCGCCAGCAGCCAAGCTCAGTCCAGGAACCAAGCTTTCTTT. Translated: CASSQAQSRNQAFF.

This clone was found a few times. The CDR3 DNA reads as TGTGCCAGCTCACCAGTGGGGGTAAATCAGCCCCAGCATTTT. Translating it yields CASSPVGVNQPQHF. The gene calls are TRBV18 and TRBJ1-5; perhaps TRBD1 as D (5 bases). CDR1 KGHSH and CDR2 LQKENI come from the germline V gene. This CDR3 is 14 amino acids long. V was clipped by 2 bases and J by 4 bases, with 9 bases between them.

J is TRBJ2-3 and V is TRBV29-1; possible D gene TRBD2, 6 bases. In germline, CDR1 is SQVTM, CDR2 ANQGSEA. The CDR3 has 14 amino acids. The V end was cut by 7 bases, the J end by 0 bases, with 14 bases between. CDR3 protein: CSEMGGASTDTQYF. CDR3 DNA sequence: TGCAGCGAGATGGGGGGTGCTAGCACAGATACGCAGTATTTT.

CDR3: CASSLGPEAFF. In nucleotides, the CDR3 is TGTGCCAGCAGCTTGGGCCCGGAAGCTTTCTTT. The chain is built from TRBV5-5 and TRBJ1-1; the D is unclear. The germline gives CDR1 SGHKS, CDR2 YYEKEE (reference sequence). The length of the CDR3 is 11 residues. V gave up 0 bases and J gave up 8 bases, with 5 bases separating them. The full variable domain, completed using reference TRBV5-5 and TRBJ1-1, is DAGVTQSPTHLIKTRGQQVTLRCSPISGHKSVSWYQQVLGQGPQFIFQYYEKEERGRGNFPDRFSARQFPNYSSELNVNALLLGDSALYLCASSLGPEAFFGQGTRLTVV.

The chain links TRBV5-6 to TRBJ2-7; D may match TRBD1 or TRBD2 (5 bases each). Germline assignment: CDR1 SGHDT and CDR2 YYEEEE. Trimming removed 0 bases from V and 5 bases from J, with 12 bases in between. The CDR3 covers 14 residues. CDR3 in DNA: TGTGCCAGCAGCTTGGAATCCGGGACCAACGAGCAGTACTTC. Residues: CASSLESGTNEQYF. The full variable domain, with the rest looked up from reference TRBV5-6 and TRBJ2-7, is DAGVTQSPTHLIKTRGQQVTLRCSPKSGHDTVSWYQQALGQGPQFIFQYYEEEERQRGNFPDRFSGHQFPNYSSELNVNALLLGDSALYLCASSLESGTNEQYFGPGTRLTVT.

This chain connects TRBV5-1 to TRBJ1-1; TRBD1 is a possible D gene (6 bases). Trimming cost V 1 base and J 4 bases, with 14 bases left between them. CDR1 is SGHRS and CDR2 is YFSETQ in the germline V gene. The CDR3 runs to 15 residues. Here the CDR3 DNA reads TGCGCCAGCAGCTTGTTAGGGGGGTCTGGCACTGAAGCTTTCTTT. Protein product: CASSLLGGSGTEAFF.

CDR3 nucleotides: TGTGCCAGCAGCTCCAAGGACAGGGGGGCCTACGAGCAGTACTTC. It specifies CASSSKDRGAYEQYF. This chain joins TRBV7-2 and TRBJ2-7; 10 bases are a match to TRBD1. Germline trimming cut 4 bases from V and 2 bases from J; bases unmatched to any gene: 5. The CDR3 totals 15 residues. The germline gives CDR1 SGHTA, CDR2 FQGNSA.

The V and J genes are TRBV2 and TRBJ2-3, with D perhaps matching TRBD1 (6 bases). The CDR3 runs to 14 residues. Germline V gives CDR1 SNHLY, CDR2 FYNNEI. V was pared by 6 bases and J by 6 bases, with 16 bases between. The CDR3 is CASRKQGSVDTQYF. The CDR3 coding sequence is TGTGCCAGCAGGAAACAGGGTTCCGTGGATACGCAGTATTTT.

A remark on this clone: This specimen includes other DNA sequences encoding the same CDR3. This rearrangement joins TRBV6-1 to TRBJ1-2; D is unresolved. V was clipped by 1 base and J by 5 bases, with 11 bases between them. The CDR3 has 14 residues. Germline lookup yields CDR1 MNHNS and CDR2 SASEGT. The CDR3 nucleotides read TGTGCCAGCAGTGAAGGCATTCGGGTTTATGGCTACACCTTC. Translating gives CASSEGIRVYGYTF.

The CDR3 region has the DNA TGCGCCAGCAGCCCCGGACTAGCGGAAAACATTCAGTACTTC. Its protein is CASSPGLAENIQYF. The chain links TRBV5-1 to TRBJ2-4; 10 nucleotides align to TRBD2. From germline, CDR1 is SGHRS and CDR2 YFSETQ. V gave up 4 bases and J gave up 5 bases; unmatched junction bases: 3. This CDR3 region has 14 residues.

The chain has TRBV7-2 and TRBJ1-5; no definite D call. The V and J ends lost 5 bases and 1 base respectively, with 21 bases between them. In germline, CDR1 is SGHTA, CDR2 FQGNSA. The CDR3 consists of 18 residues. The CDR3 is CASSPLGWSLLSNQPQHF. The CDR3 DNA follows: TGTGCCAGCAGCCCACTAGGGTGGAGTTTGCTGAGCAATCAGCCCCAGCATTTT.

The chain is built from TRBV7-8 and TRBJ2-7, with 8 bases fitting TRBD1. This CDR3 region has 15 residues. Germline CDR1 SGHVS, CDR2 FQNEAQ. V gave up 3 bases and J gave up 6 bases; unmatched junction bases: 10. CDR3 in DNA: TGTGCCAGCAGCTTGACACAGGGGGTGTTGGGCGAGCAGTACTTC. The encoded protein is CASSLTQGVLGEQYF.

The chain employs TRBV4-3 and TRBJ2-3; 10 nucleotides match TRBD2. V shed 4 bases, J shed 9 bases, and the junction held 16 bases outside the gene matches. The CDR3 extends over 17 amino acids. Germline-derived CDR1 and CDR2 are LGHNA and YSLEER. CDR3 DNA sequence: TGCGCCAGCAGCCGCAGGGCGCGGGAGCGGGAGGGCCGGACGCAGTATTTT. Residues: CASSRRAREREGRTQYF.

In the case of this clone: Other nucleotide sequences from this sample produce the same CDR3. V is TRBV7-9 and J is TRBJ1-2; 8 nucleotides line up with TRBD1. Germline assignment: CDR1 SEHNR and CDR2 FQNEAQ (reference sequence). The trim removed 3 bases at V and 3 bases at J, leaving 0 bases unmatched. The CDR3 has 13 amino acids. The CDR3: CASSLDRDYGYTF. Written as DNA, the CDR3 is TGTGCCAGCAGCTTGGACAGGGACTATGGCTACACCTTC.

This rearrangement joins TRBV6-1 to TRBJ2-3; TRBD2 matches at 12 bases. Losses at the gene ends were 0 bases for V and 6 bases for J; bases not matched to a gene: 7. CDR1 is MNHNS and CDR2 is SASEGT in the germline V gene. This CDR3 has 17 residues. The CDR3 region is CASSEAGTSGRFDTQYF. The CDR3, as DNA: TGTGCCAGCAGTGAAGCGGGAACTAGCGGGAGGTTCGATACGCAGTATTTT.

This clone was detected once. This chain connects TRBV7-9 to TRBJ1-6; 8 nucleotides agree with TRBD1. The V segment lost 4 bases and the J segment 10 bases; nucleotides outside the gene matches: 9. CDR3 length: 15 amino acids. Germline assignment: CDR1 SEHNR and CDR2 FQNEAQ (reference sequence). CDR3 residues: CASSWADRVQSPLHF. In DNA, the CDR3 is TGTGCCAGCAGCTGGGCGGACAGGGTGCAGTCACCCCTCCACTTT. Supplemented by reference TRBV7-9 and TRBJ1-6, the full variable domain reads DTGVSQNPRHKITKRGQNVTFRCDPISEHNRLYWYRQTLGQGPEFLTYFQNEAQLEKSRLLSDRFSAERPKGSFSTLEIQRTEQGDSAMYLCASSWADRVQSPLHFGNGTRLTVT.

This clone occurred once. This rearrangement joins TRBV19 to TRBJ2-2; D call uncertain. V lost 1 base to trimming and J lost 3 bases, with 6 bases between them. CDR3 length: 14 amino acids. In germline, CDR1 is LNHDA, CDR2 SQIVND (reference sequence). CDR3 amino acids: CASSIARYTGELFF. In DNA, the CDR3 is TGTGCCAGTAGTATAGCTCGGTACACCGGGGAGCTGTTTTTT.

The chain links TRBV18 to TRBJ2-2; 8 bases align to TRBD2. The CDR3 has 17 amino acids. V was clipped by 2 bases and J by 3 bases; unmatched bases: 8. Per the germline V gene, CDR1 is KGHSH and CDR2 is LQKENI. The DNA of the CDR3 is TGTGCCAGCTCACCAGCGGGGGGCGCGGTCGACACCGGGGAGCTGTTTTTT. It encodes CASSPAGGAVDTGELFF. The variable domain in full, with the rest retrieved from reference TRBV18 and TRBJ2-2, is NAGVMQNPRHLVRRRGQEARLRCSPMKGHSHVYWYRQLPEEGLKFMVYLQKENIIDESGMPKERFSAEFPKEGPSILRIQQVVRGDSAAYFCASSPAGGAVDTGELFFGEGSRLTVL.

The chain is built from TRBV2 and TRBJ1-3; D is unclear. CDR1 and CDR2 from the germline V gene are SNHLY and FYNNEI. The CDR3 runs 14 residues. The V end lost 5 bases, the J end lost 6 bases, and 14 bases lay between the germline ends. The CDR3, as DNA: TGTGCCAGCAGTCCCTACACAACGGCAAACACCATATATTTT. Protein: CASSPYTTANTIYF.

The chain carries TRBV5-8 and TRBJ1-1; D perhaps matches TRBD1 (6 bases). Germline V gene lookup returns CDR1 SGHTS and CDR2 YDEGEE. This CDR3 region has 15 residues. V lost 3 bases and J 1 base, leaving 13 bases between the germline ends. CDR3 amino acids: CASSWGTSQNTEAFF. The CDR3 nucleotides read TGTGCCAGCAGCTGGGGGACAAGCCAGAACACTGAAGCTTTCTTT.

The chain links TRBV2 to TRBJ2-7; no definite D call. Trimming stripped 5 bases from V and 3 bases from J, with 14 bases between. Germline V lookup: CDR1 SNHLY, CDR2 FYNNEI. This CDR3 is built from 14 residues. CDR3 nucleotides: TGTGCCAGCAGTCCCCGCGGAGTTGGCTACGAGCAGTACTTC. Translation: CASSPRGVGYEQYF.

The chain couples TRBV7-2 to TRBJ2-4, with unresolved D. The length of the CDR3 is 16 residues. The V end was cut by 2 bases, the J end by 0 bases, with 11 bases between. Per the germline V gene, CDR1 is SGHTA and CDR2 is FQGNSA. CDR3 sequence: CASSLHSQLAKNIQYF. CDR3 sequence (DNA): TGTGCCAGCAGCTTACATAGCCAGCTAGCCAAAAACATTCAGTACTTC.

The CDR3 protein is CASSLARRPSGRSETQYF. The CDR3 DNA is TGTGCCAGCAGCTTAGCCCGGAGGCCTAGCGGGAGATCGGAGACCCAGTACTTC. The chain employs TRBV11-2 and TRBJ2-5, with 10 bases identical to TRBD2. V was clipped by 1 base and J by 5 bases; unmatched bases: 13. The CDR3 covers 18 residues. From germline, CDR1 is SGHAT and CDR2 FQNNGV.

J is TRBJ1-3 and V is TRBV11-2, with 10 bases that match TRBD1. The CDR3 consists of 14 residues. In germline, CDR1 is SGHAT, CDR2 FQNNGV. V was clipped by 8 bases and J by 4 bases; unmatched bases: 5. The DNA of the CDR3 is TGTGCCAGCGGGGACAGGGGCGACGGAAACACCATATATTTT. Its translation: CASGDRGDGNTIYF.

The genes are TRBV4-2 and TRBJ2-7, with D tentatively TRBD2 (5 bases). The CDR3 sequence is 16 residues long. The germline V gene has CDR1 LGHNA and CDR2 YNFKEQ. V lost 1 base to trimming and J lost 0 bases, with 13 bases between them. The CDR3 nucleotides are TGTGCCAGCAGCCAAGCTTCTAGCTCTAGCTCCTACGAGCAGTACTTC. Protein product: CASSQASSSSSYEQYF.